This TCR beta chain derives from a study of Ad26.COV2.S vaccination and SARS-CoV-2 variants. The study's findings and limits: Placebo recipients showed lower spike-specific TCR breadth than vaccinees.

The V end was cut by 8 bases, the J end by 4 bases, with 14 bases between. The CDR3 is made up of 14 amino acids. In germline, CDR1 is MDHEN, CDR2 SYDVKM. Worth noting for this clone: Antigen unknown.

This table comes from immunoSEQ multiplex PCR, and its TCRdb copy is limited to in-frame clones, with some not included. The table lists about 400,000 clones, about nine tenths of them singletons. Specified treatment: about 20 received Ad26.COV2.S at low or high dose, single or two shots; 5 received placebo; per-sample allocation not given. Specimens were obtained on day 63 following the first vaccine or placebo injection. The receptor's source is a person aged 18-60 years who received the Ad26.COV2.S COVID-19 vaccine or a placebo. Sequencing used peripheral blood, obtained in a trial of Ad26.COV2.S vaccine versus placebo. The V call is TRBV28, the J call TRBJ1-4; D perhaps matches TRBD1 (5 bases). The CDR3 here is CASGDSRNNEKLFF. The CDR3 DNA reads as TGTGCCAGCGGGGACTCGAGGAATAATGAAAAACTGTTTTTT.